This T cell receptor (beta chain) was found in a study of blood T cell repertoires in COVID-19 (TCRdb year 2020). As for the study more broadly: Samples from collaborators originated in the United States, Italy and Spain and spanned both the acute and convalescent phases of COVID-19. The prospective study material was composed of cDNA or gDNA derived from T cells, B-cell-depleted T cells, or PBMCs. The samples were drawn from two sources: the first 160 participants of the ongoing ImmuneRACE study, and approximately 1,300 subjects contributed by 6 global collaborators. Deeply sampled blood TCRbeta repertoires from subjects exposed to, actively infected with, or recovered from COVID-19 were included in the dataset. The repertoires were released in a freely available public database intended as a resource for research on the immune response to SARS-CoV-2. Where HLA class I and class II types were available, the types were taken from metadata supplied by the sample provider, not from assay-based typing. Nearly every sample came with metadata listing a de-identified subject ID, COVID-19 status, age in years and sex.

One collaborating source in Seattle enrolled patients while the patients were actively infected and followed the patients over time throughout the course of disease. Each collaborating institution followed its own protocols to collect whole blood in K2EDTA tubes. For TCRbeta analysis, collaborators shipped samples as frozen whole blood, isolated PBMCs, or DNA extracted from either of those sample types. Broad study findings and their caveats: Clinical and demographic metadata were provided uncurated, with the amount varying by source and participant.

TCRbeta CDR3 regions were amplified from genomic DNA using the immunoSEQ Assay, a bias-controlled multiplex PCR. Per the original workflow: The number of nucleated cells in each sample was estimated by amplification of reference gene primers within the assay. Sequence reads were collapsed and filtered to measure the absolute abundance of every unique TCRbeta CDR3 rearrangement. For each sample, productive Simpson clonality was calculated by taking the square root of Simpson's diversity index across productive rearrangements. The clones in this table, taken by TCRdb from immuneACCESS, are in-frame only. Not every clone is retained; where verified, under half of the shortfall comes from an unresolved V gene, and the cause of the rest is unknown. Clonal size and the V and J genes are those of that table, whereas D and trimming came from the DNA. The sample data list around 250,000 clones, and 80% to 90% of these were observed just once. About 9.4% of the sample is in the top ten clones.

In regard to this clone: Its cognate antigen has yet to be identified. Per-base quality was not reported, and no clone a single base away is much larger than it.

Compared with germline, V lacks 1 base and J lacks 3 bases; bases without a gene match: 5. The germline V gene supplies CDR1 MGHRA and CDR2 YSYEKL. The CDR3 numbers 15 residues from cysteine through phenylalanine. The retained sequence is limited to the CDR3, 45 bases, with the frame set at the first base. Input material: peripheral blood. This clonotype was obtained from a woman aged 70-85 years with COVID-19, enrolled during active disease. The chain is made from TRBV4-1 and TRBJ2-7; TRBD2 fits 8 bases in the junction. The DNA sequence is as follows: TGCGCCAGCAGCCAAGTCCAGCGGGAGATCTACGAGCAGTACTTC. Translated, this is CASSQVQREIYEQYF.